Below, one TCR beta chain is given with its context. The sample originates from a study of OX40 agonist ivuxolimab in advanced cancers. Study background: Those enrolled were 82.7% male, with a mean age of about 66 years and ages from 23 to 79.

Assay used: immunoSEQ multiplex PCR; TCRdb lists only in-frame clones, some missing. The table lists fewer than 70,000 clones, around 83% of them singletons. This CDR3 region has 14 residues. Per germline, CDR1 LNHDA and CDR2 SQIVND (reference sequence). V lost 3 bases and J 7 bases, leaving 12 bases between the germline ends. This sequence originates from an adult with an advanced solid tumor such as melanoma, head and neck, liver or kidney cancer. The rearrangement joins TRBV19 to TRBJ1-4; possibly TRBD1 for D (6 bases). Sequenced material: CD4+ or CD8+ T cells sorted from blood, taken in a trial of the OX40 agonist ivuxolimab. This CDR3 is CASSIVQGGEKLFF. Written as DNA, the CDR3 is TGTGCCAGTAGTATTGTACAGGGTGGTGAAAAACTGTTTTTT.